A single sample is the source of the 10 T cell receptor beta chains below, sequenced in a study of blood T cell repertoires in COVID-19. Assay used: immunoSEQ multiplex PCR; TCRdb lists only in-frame clones, some missing. The profile covers some 240,000 clones, with roughly 76% appearing a single time and roughly 7.4% taken by the ten largest. The sequencing input was peripheral blood. All receptors derive from a woman aged 80 or over with COVID-19, enrolled during active disease.

J is TRBJ1-1 and V is TRBV5-4; 8 bases match TRBD1. This CDR3 is built from 15 residues. J lost 4 bases, V lost 5 bases, and 10 bases had no gene match. CDR1 and CDR2 (germline): SGHNT, YYREEE (reference sequence). The CDR3 region has the DNA TGTGCCAGCAGTCCCCAGGGGGACAGGAGCACTGAAGCTTTCTTT. Its protein is CASSPQGDRSTEAFF.

The gene calls are TRBV6-5 and TRBJ1-4, with D uncertain. Trimming pared 6 bases from V and 5 bases from J, leaving 7 bases between. The V gene's germline CDR1 is MNHEY and CDR2 SVGAGI. CDR3 length: 12 residues. CDR3 in amino acids: CASSRGNEKLFF. DNA for the CDR3: TGTGCCAGCAGCCGCGGGAATGAAAAACTGTTTTTT.

This clone appeared a single time. The rearrangement uses TRBV7-9 and TRBJ2-1, with TRBD2 matching over 9 bases. Germline V gene data show CDR1 as SEHNR and CDR2 as FQNEAQ (reference sequence). The length of the CDR3 is 14 residues. J lost 1 base, V lost 7 bases, and 2 bases had no gene match. The CDR3 DNA follows: TGTGCCAGCAATAGCGGGAGTTCCTACAATGAGCAGTTCTTC. As protein: CASNSGSSYNEQFF.

The CDR3 sequence: CASSQDQAGSYGYTF. CDR3 sequence (DNA): TGCGCCAGCAGCCAAGATCAAGCTGGGAGCTATGGCTACACCTTC. The gene calls are TRBV4-1 and TRBJ1-2; no definite D call. V was clipped by 0 bases and J by 4 bases, with 12 bases between them. Per germline, CDR1 MGHRA and CDR2 YSYEKL. CDR3 size: 15 residues.

The CDR3 DNA sequence: TGTGCCAGCTCTCGTCTTAGCGGGAGCTCCTACAATGAGCAGTTCTTC. This gives the protein CASSRLSGSSYNEQFF. The chain couples TRBV18 to TRBJ2-1; 9 positions agree with TRBD2. Germline trimming cut 6 bases from V and 0 bases from J; bases unmatched to any gene: 6. CDR3 length: 16 residues. Germline CDR1 reads KGHSH; CDR2 reads LQKENI.

The rearrangement joins TRBV27 to TRBJ2-7, with TRBD2 matching 14 bases. CDR3 length: 14 residues. CDR1 and CDR2 from the germline V gene are MNHEY and SMNVEV (reference sequence). The V and J ends lost 5 bases and 6 bases, in that order; junction bases with no gene match: 3. For the CDR3, the DNA is TGTGCCAGCAGTAGAGGACTAGCGGGAGGCGAGCAGTACTTC. Translation gives CASSRGLAGGEQYF.

The chain recombines TRBV5-1 with TRBJ2-6; the match to TRBD1 covers 10 bases. V was clipped by 6 bases and J by 4 bases; unmatched bases: 7. The length of the CDR3 is 16 residues. The germline V gene encodes CDR1 SGHRS and CDR2 YFSETQ. The DNA for the CDR3 is TGCGCCAGCATCCCGACAGGGGGCGAGGGGGCCAACGTCCTGACTTTC. This gives the protein CASIPTGGEGANVLTF.

The V call is TRBV7-2, the J call TRBJ1-2, with D hard to call. V dropped 5 bases and J dropped 0 bases, with 16 bases sitting between them. The CDR3 runs 16 residues. The germline CDR1 and CDR2 sequences are SGHTA and FQGNSA. Here the CDR3 DNA reads TGTGCCAGCAGCCCATCATTGCGGAACACTAACTATGGCTACACCTTC. Residues: CASSPSLRNTNYGYTF. The complete variable domain, with remaining parts taken from reference TRBV7-2 and TRBJ1-2, reads GAGVSQSPSNKVTEKGKDVELRCDPISGHTALYWYRQSLGQGLEFLIYFQGNSAPDKSGLPSDRFSAERTGGSVSTLTIQRTQQEDSAVYLCASSPSLRNTNYGYTFGSGTRLTVV.

The chain has TRBV7-8 and TRBJ1-6; D might be TRBD1 (6 bases). The V and J ends lost 4 bases and 7 bases respectively, with 17 bases between them. Germline V gives CDR1 SGHVS, CDR2 FQNEAQ. The CDR3 spans 16 residues. The CDR3 spells CASSSPGTPPNSPLHF. CDR3 nucleotides: TGTGCCAGCAGCTCCCCGGGGACACCTCCAAATTCACCCCTCCACTTT.

The chain carries TRBV6-5 and TRBJ2-7; possible D gene TRBD1, 6 bases. This CDR3 has 14 amino acids. In germline, CDR1 is MNHEY, CDR2 SVGAGI. The germline V and J ends were trimmed by 6 bases and 3 bases, with 15 bases remaining between them. The CDR3 loop is CASRSGTSDYEQYF. CDR3 sequence (DNA): TGTGCCAGCAGGTCCGGGACAAGCGACTACGAGCAGTACTTC.